One and the same sample provided the 27 T cell receptor beta chains below, sequenced in a study of shared clonotypes between healthy human individuals. TCRdb keeps only in-frame clones here, not all; method: immunoSEQ multiplex PCR. The data hold just under 350,000 clones, with more than 60% observed a single time. Material for sequencing was memory CD4+ T cells sorted from blood. Stated subset: CD45RA-negative fraction. These receptors came from a man aged 25 to 40 in good health.

The chain recombines TRBV19 with TRBJ1-4; D is undetermined. Trimming cost V 3 bases and J 6 bases, with 11 bases left between them. The CDR3 is 14 residues long. The germline V gene has CDR1 LNHDA and CDR2 SQIVND (reference sequence). Here the CDR3 reads CASSIQRTDEKLFF. The CDR3 coding sequence is TGTGCCAGTAGTATCCAAAGGACGGATGAAAAACTGTTTTTT.

This chain connects TRBV6-5 to TRBJ2-1; the match to TRBD2 covers 8 bases. This CDR3 contains 14 residues. CDR1 MNHEY and CDR2 SVGAGI come from the germline V gene. V lost 8 bases and J lost 4; bases outside the gene matches: 7. DNA for the CDR3: TGTGCCAGCTTCTCGGGAGGGGGATACAATGAGCAGTTCTTC. Encoded protein: CASFSGGGYNEQFF.

V and J are TRBV9 and TRBJ1-1; maybe TRBD1 (6 bases). The V and J ends lost 4 bases and 3 bases respectively, with 7 bases between them. The CDR3 contains 12 residues. Germline-derived CDR1 and CDR2 are SGDLS and YYNGEE. The CDR3 DNA follows: TGTGCCAGCAGCCCAGGGGACACTGAAGCTTTCTTT. Amino acid sequence: CASSPGDTEAFF.

The chain recombines TRBV5-4 with TRBJ2-1; no reliable D call. This CDR3 has 15 residues. V gave up 2 bases and J gave up 0 bases, with 9 bases separating them. Germline V gene data show CDR1 as SGHNT and CDR2 as YYREEE (reference sequence). CDR3 in amino acids: CASSFEQISYNEQFF. As DNA, the CDR3 is TGTGCCAGCAGCTTCGAGCAGATCTCCTACAATGAGCAGTTCTTC.

This clone was recorded a few times. The chain combines TRBV18 with TRBJ2-6; possible D gene TRBD1, 5 bases. In germline, CDR1 is KGHSH, CDR2 LQKENI. V lost 4 bases to trimming and J lost 0 bases, with 13 bases between them. This CDR3 contains 17 residues. This CDR3 reads CASSLQGVGSGANVLTF. CDR3 sequence (DNA): TGTGCCAGCTCACTTCAGGGTGTAGGCTCTGGGGCCAACGTCCTGACTTTC.

The chain links TRBV19 to TRBJ2-7, with D perhaps TRBD1 (6 bases). V lost 6 bases and J 3 bases, leaving 18 bases between the germline ends. This CDR3 has 15 residues. Germline V gene data show CDR1 as LNHDA and CDR2 as SQIVND (reference sequence). The CDR3 DNA follows: TGTGCCAGTAGCCCCAACAGGGACGGCGACTACGAGCAGTACTTC. As protein: CASSPNRDGDYEQYF.

The genes are TRBV9 and TRBJ2-7, with TRBD2 matching over 10 bases. This CDR3 contains 14 residues. Trimming removed 2 bases from V and 5 bases from J; junction bases left unmatched: 4. The V gene's germline CDR1 is SGDLS and CDR2 YYNGEE. DNA of the CDR3: TGTGCCAGCAGCGTGGGACTAGCGTTCCACGAGCAGTACTTC. Its protein is CASSVGLAFHEQYF.

The gene calls are TRBV9 and TRBJ2-3; D is possibly TRBD1 (5 bases). V was clipped by 3 bases and J by 0 bases, with 14 bases between them. Germline loops: CDR1 SGDLS, CDR2 YYNGEE. The CDR3 length is 16 residues. The CDR3 coding sequence is TGTGCCAGCAGCGCCTGGGGCATTACTAGCACAGATACGCAGTATTTT. It translates to CASSAWGITSTDTQYF.

Details on this clone: A much larger clone differs from this one at a single base, so this may be a read error. The chain joins TRBV7-8 to TRBJ1-1; D perhaps matches TRBD1 (5 bases). Germline V CDR1 and CDR2: SGHVS, FQNEAQ. The CDR3 sequence is 13 residues long. V was pared by 2 bases and J by 1 base, with 5 bases between. CDR3 bases: TGTGCCAGCAGCTTACAGGGGAACACTGAAGCTTTCTTT. This sequence encodes CASSLQGNTEAFF.

V and J are TRBV5-1 and TRBJ2-1; 7 nucleotides match TRBD1. The CDR3 is 16 amino acids. Germline trimming cut 0 bases from V and 5 bases from J; bases unmatched to any gene: 8. Germline V lookup: CDR1 SGHRS, CDR2 YFSETQ. The CDR3 here is CASSLEGARGHNEQFF. For the CDR3, the DNA is TGCGCCAGCAGCTTGGAGGGGGCGAGGGGGCACAATGAGCAGTTCTTC. The variable domain in full, completed from reference TRBV5-1 and TRBJ2-1, reads KAGVTQTPRYLIKTRGQQVTLSCSPISGHRSVSWYQQTPGQGLQFLFEYFSETQRNKGNFPGRFSGRQFSNSRSEMNVSTLELGDSALYLCASSLEGARGHNEQFFGPGTRLTVL.

V and J are TRBV28 and TRBJ1-2, with TRBD1 matching 7 bases. The J segment lost 7 bases and the V segment lost 1 base, leaving 6 bases of the junction unmatched. The germline V gene encodes CDR1 MDHEN and CDR2 SYDVKM. CDR3 size: 14 residues. The CDR3 region is CASSLLTRGFGYTF. The CDR3 nucleotides read TGTGCCAGCAGTTTATTGACCAGGGGGTTTGGCTACACCTTC.

CDR3 region: CASSLYRVDEQYF. CDR3 nucleotides: TGTGCCAGCAGCTTATACAGGGTCGACGAGCAGTACTTC. This rearrangement joins TRBV7-9 to TRBJ2-7, with D possibly TRBD1 on 6 matching bases. From germline, CDR1 is SEHNR and CDR2 FQNEAQ (reference sequence). This CDR3 is 13 amino acids long. V lost 2 bases, J lost 5 bases, and 10 bases lay in between.

This clone was seen only once. CDR3: CASSPRRTNTGELFF. CDR3 sequence (DNA): TGTGCCAGCAGCCCCAGACGGACGAACACCGGGGAGCTGTTTTTT. The chain employs TRBV9 and TRBJ2-2; D remains unclear. Trimming pared 4 bases from V and 0 bases from J, leaving 10 bases between. Germline lookup yields CDR1 SGDLS and CDR2 YYNGEE. The CDR3 totals 15 residues.

There are many counts of this clone. The gene calls are TRBV19 and TRBJ1-5; perhaps TRBD1 as D (5 bases). This CDR3 region has 15 residues. Germline V gene data show CDR1 as LNHDA and CDR2 as SQIVND (reference sequence). Deletions cut 7 bases from V and 0 bases from J, with 13 bases between. The CDR3 coding sequence is TGTGCCAGTACCCGGACATCAGATAGCAATCAGCCCCAGCATTTT. Its translation is CASTRTSDSNQPQHF.

The rearrangement uses TRBV28 and TRBJ1-5; 8 bases align to TRBD1. V trimming: 5 bases; J trimming: 7 bases; junction bases outside the gene matches: 7. The CDR3 covers 14 residues. The V gene's germline CDR1 is MDHEN and CDR2 SYDVKM. The CDR3 bases are TGTGCCAGCAGTACAGGGGGGTCCTACCAGCCCCAGCATTTT. Protein: CASSTGGSYQPQHF.

This clone was counted only a few times. Other DNA sequences from this sample encode an identical CDR3 as well. V usage is TRBV18 and J usage is TRBJ2-1; D possibly uses TRBD1 or TRBD2 (5 bases each). CDR3 length: 15 residues. Germline CDR1 reads KGHSH; CDR2 reads LQKENI. V lost 3 bases and J lost 0, with 9 bases in between. The CDR3 DNA follows: TGTGCCAGCTCACCCCCAGGGAGCTCCTACAATGAGCAGTTCTTC. It encodes CASSPPGSSYNEQFF.

The V gene is TRBV9, the J gene TRBJ2-1; 7 positions match TRBD2. This CDR3 region has 20 residues. The J segment lost 6 bases and the V segment lost 0 bases, leaving 21 bases of the junction unmatched. CDR1 and CDR2 (germline): SGDLS, YYNGEE. The CDR3 nucleotides read TGTGCCAGCAGCGTAGCGTCGGGACTACCATTAACGACCTTCGGCAATGAGCAGTTCTTC. It is translated as CASSVASGLPLTTFGNEQFF.

The chain has TRBV7-2 and TRBJ1-2, with TRBD1 as a possible D gene (5 bases). V was trimmed by 1 base and J by 5 bases, leaving 14 bases between them. Germline lookup yields CDR1 SGHTA and CDR2 FQGNSA. CDR3 length: 15 residues. The CDR3 bases are TGTGCCAGCAGCTTAGACGTGGGGCTGGGGTATGGCTACACCTTC. Its translation is CASSLDVGLGYGYTF.

This clone was detected only a few times. The chain joins TRBV19 to TRBJ1-2; 8 nucleotides agree with TRBD1. The CDR3 contains 14 residues. With 8 bases clipped from V and 6 bases from J, the junction kept 11 bases outside the gene matches. The germline V gene has CDR1 LNHDA and CDR2 SQIVND (reference sequence). CDR3 amino acids: CASGRQGRAHGYTF. CDR3 nucleotides: TGTGCCAGTGGACGACAGGGGCGCGCGCATGGCTACACCTTC.

This chain uses TRBV19 with TRBJ1-5; D remains unclear. V shed 7 bases and J shed 0 bases, with 7 bases lying between them. The CDR3 covers 13 residues. Looked up from germline, CDR1 is LNHDA and CDR2 is SQIVND (reference sequence). CDR3 residues: CASTDDSNQPQHF. CDR3 DNA: TGTGCCAGTACGGACGATAGCAATCAGCCCCAGCATTTT.

The genes are TRBV4-1 and TRBJ2-3; D remains ambiguous. CDR3 length: 14 amino acids. Between the trimmed V and J ends, which lost 3 bases and 3 bases, there was a span of 10 bases. The germline V gene has CDR1 MGHRA and CDR2 YSYEKL. The CDR3 protein is CASSHPLGTDTQYF. CDR3 nucleotide sequence: TGCGCCAGCAGCCATCCCTTGGGGACAGATACGCAGTATTTT.

The J gene is TRBJ2-3, the V gene TRBV7-3; D is perhaps TRBD1 or TRBD2 (5 bases each). CDR3 length equals 16 residues. The V end was cut by 5 bases, the J end by 1 base, with 16 bases between. CDR1 and CDR2 (germline): SGHTA, FQGTGA. This CDR3 is CASSRLRDEGTDTQYF. The DNA of the CDR3 is TGTGCCAGCAGCCGTCTCCGGGACGAGGGCACAGATACGCAGTATTTT.

The gene calls are TRBV7-9 and TRBJ2-1; 9 bases line up with TRBD2. Germline assignment: CDR1 SEHNR and CDR2 FQNEAQ (reference sequence). This CDR3 has 15 amino acids. Germline trimming cut 2 bases from V and 5 bases from J; bases unmatched to any gene: 4. The CDR3 sequence is CASSLLLAGHNEQFF. DNA for the CDR3: TGTGCCAGCAGCTTACTCCTAGCGGGACACAATGAGCAGTTCTTC.

This clone has only one observation. V is TRBV27 and J is TRBJ2-7, with a weak D call TRBD1 (6 bases). V gave up 6 bases and J gave up 3 bases, with 12 bases separating them. Germline loops: CDR1 MNHEY, CDR2 SMNVEV (reference sequence). This CDR3 is 13 amino acids long. CDR3 region: CASRRQAFYEQYF. The CDR3 DNA sequence: TGTGCCAGCAGGAGACAGGCCTTCTACGAGCAGTACTTC.

This clone was detected only a few times. V gene TRBV7-2 combines with J gene TRBJ2-5; D could derive from TRBD1 or TRBD2 (5 bases each). There are 15 residues in the CDR3. Trimming removed 0 bases from V and 2 bases from J, with 10 bases in between. CDR1 is SGHTA, CDR2 FQGNSA, per germline. CDR3 in DNA: TGTGCCAGCAGCTTAGCGGGACGGGTACAAGAGACCCAGTACTTC. This encodes CASSLAGRVQETQYF.

This clone was observed once. The J gene is TRBJ1-4, the V gene TRBV4-3, with D unresolved. The CDR3 contains 15 residues. Germline assignment: CDR1 LGHNA and CDR2 YSLEER. Between the trimmed V and J ends, which lost 1 base and 2 bases, there was a span of 8 bases. CDR3 in amino acids: CASSQAASTNEKLFF. The CDR3 nucleotides read TGCGCCAGCAGCCAAGCGGCATCTACTAATGAAAAACTGTTTTTT.

The V gene is TRBV11-3, the J gene TRBJ2-1; 8 positions match TRBD2. The V gene end was trimmed by 0 bases and the J gene end by 4 bases; junction bases not matched to a gene: 2. Germline V gene sequence: CDR1 SGHNT, CDR2 YENEEA. There are 15 residues in the CDR3. CDR3 residues: CASSLETSAYNEQFF. The DNA of the CDR3 is TGTGCCAGCAGCTTAGAGACTAGCGCGTACAATGAGCAGTTCTTC.